The entry below gives a single TCR beta chain sequence along with its context. This entry belongs to a study of blood T cell repertoires in COVID-19. Study overall: Samples came from the United States, Italy and Spain, spanning acute and convalescent COVID-19. PBMCs, B-cell-depleted T cells, or T cells were the source of the cDNA or gDNA that made up the material.

Seattle patient enrollment occurred during active infection, with longitudinal follow-up thereafter. Measured with immunoSEQ multiplex PCR; TCRdb has only the in-frame clones, and not every one. Among 300,000 to 350,000 clones listed, around nine tenths were seen once. Per the germline V gene, CDR1 is SGHVS and CDR2 is FNYEAQ. The CDR3 has 16 residues. V was clipped by 2 bases and J by 7 bases; unmatched bases: 7. This rearrangement joins TRBV7-6 to TRBJ2-2; 10 nucleotides match TRBD2. The sequencing input was peripheral blood. The clonotype originates from a woman aged 70-85 years with COVID-19, enrolled during active disease. CDR3 protein: CASSLSGGAVGGELFF. Here the CDR3 DNA reads TGTGCCAGCAGCTTAAGCGGGGGGGCCGTCGGCGGGGAGCTGTTTTTT.